Below are 13 T cell receptor beta chains sequenced from a single sample in a study of identifying expanded T cells in peripheral blood. Clones were read by immunoSEQ multiplex PCR, and TCRdb kept only the in-frame ones, dropping some. In the table there are about 98,000 clones, about 91% of which are singletons. Input material: blood. Receptor source: a person aged 18 to 70 in good health.

This clone was recorded once. The chain is built from TRBV28 and TRBJ1-3; tentatively, D is TRBD1 (6 bases). Trimming stripped 7 bases from V and 3 bases from J, with 16 bases between. Germline loops: CDR1 MDHEN, CDR2 SYDVKM. This CDR3 spans 15 amino acids. CDR3 DNA sequence: TGTGCCAGCAAAGTAGGGGGGGCTAATGGAAACACCATATATTTT. It translates to CASKVGGANGNTIYF.

Here the CDR3 DNA reads TGTGCCAGCTCACCACCAGGGCAGAAGGTCGAGTACTTC. It encodes CASSPPGQKVEYF. The rearrangement joins TRBV18 to TRBJ2-7; D is ambiguous. In germline, CDR1 is KGHSH, CDR2 LQKENI. This CDR3 contains 13 residues. V dropped 0 bases and J dropped 11 bases, with 14 bases sitting between them. The full variable domain, completed using reference TRBV18 and TRBJ2-7, is NAGVMQNPRHLVRRRGQEARLRCSPMKGHSHVYWYRQLPEEGLKFMVYLQKENIIDESGMPKERFSAEFPKEGPSILRIQQVVRGDSAAYFCASSPPGQKVEYFGPGTRLTVT.

The rearrangement links TRBV7-2 to TRBJ2-3; D is undetermined. The V end lost 3 bases, the J end lost 3 bases, and 10 bases lay between the germline ends. In germline, CDR1 is SGHTA, CDR2 FQGNSA. The length of the CDR3 is 14 residues. In DNA form, the CDR3 reads TGTGCCAGCAGCTTCATTCCTCTTACAGATACGCAGTATTTT. Encoded protein: CASSFIPLTDTQYF.

The chain uses TRBV10-3 and TRBJ2-7; D unresolved. Germline values: CDR1 ENHRY, CDR2 SYGVKD. V was cut by 4 bases and J by 3 bases, with 7 bases left in between. This CDR3 has 12 residues. The CDR3 spells CAISGSDYEQYF. The CDR3 bases are TGTGCCATCAGTGGGAGTGACTACGAGCAGTACTTC.

The rearrangement uses TRBV7-3 and TRBJ1-1, with a tentative D call TRBD1 (5 bases). The ends were cut back, 4 bases at V and 1 base at J, with 10 bases in the middle. CDR3 size: 14 residues. Per the germline V gene, CDR1 is SGHTA and CDR2 is FQGTGA. CDR3 loop: CASSSGHQNTEAFF. The CDR3 region has the DNA TGTGCCAGCAGCTCAGGACACCAGAACACTGAAGCTTTCTTT.

The rearrangement uses TRBV7-2 and TRBJ2-3; D unresolved. The CDR3 has 14 residues. In germline, CDR1 is SGHTA, CDR2 FQGNSA. The germline V and J ends were trimmed by 1 base and 4 bases, with 9 bases remaining between them. CDR3 in amino acids: CASSLDTASDTQYF. The CDR3 bases are TGTGCCAGCAGCTTAGACACAGCTTCAGATACGCAGTATTTT.

The chain combines TRBV30 with TRBJ1-4, with D perhaps TRBD1 (5 bases). CDR1 and CDR2 from the germline V gene are GTSNPN and SVGIG (reference sequence). The CDR3 sequence is 12 residues long. Trimming pared 5 bases from V and 5 bases from J, leaving 9 bases between. The CDR3 spells CAWQGDNEKLFF. DNA for the CDR3: TGTGCCTGGCAAGGGGACAATGAAAAACTGTTTTTT. The full variable domain, rest sourced from reference TRBV30 and TRBJ1-4, is SQTIHQWPATLVQPVGSPLSLECTVEGTSNPNLYWYRQAAGRGLQLLFYSVGIGQISSEVPQNLSASRPQDRQFILSSKKLLLSDSGFYLCAWQGDNEKLFFGSGTQLSVL.

The genes are TRBV19 and TRBJ2-7; a possible D gene is TRBD2 (5 bases). Germline CDR1 LNHDA, CDR2 SQIVND (reference sequence). The CDR3 is made up of 14 amino acids. The V end was cut by 4 bases, the J end by 0 bases, with 10 bases between. The CDR3 nucleotides read TGTGCCAGTAGTAGGAGCGGCTCCTCCTACGAGCAGTACTTC. Protein sequence: CASSRSGSSYEQYF.

The V call is TRBV6-1, the J call TRBJ1-5; maybe TRBD1 (5 bases). V gave up 3 bases and J gave up 9 bases, with 12 bases separating them. There are 13 residues in the CDR3. The V gene's germline CDR1 is MNHNS and CDR2 SASEGT. The CDR3 loop is CASSDSGFRPQHF. As DNA, the CDR3 is TGTGCCAGCAGTGACTCAGGGTTCCGGCCCCAGCATTTT.

This chain uses TRBV6-6 with TRBJ2-3; D gene uncertain. The germline CDR1 and CDR2 sequences are MNHNY and SVGAGI (reference sequence). The CDR3 is 14 residues long. The germline V and J ends were trimmed by 6 bases and 4 bases, with 14 bases remaining between them. CDR3 loop: CASSKSSKSDTQYF. CDR3 nucleotides: TGTGCCAGCAGCAAATCCTCCAAGTCAGATACGCAGTATTTT.

V is TRBV4-3 and J is TRBJ1-2; D is possibly TRBD1 (5 bases). This CDR3 has 16 residues. From germline, CDR1 is LGHNA and CDR2 YSLEER. V was shortened by 1 base and J by 4 bases, with 16 bases between the two germline ends. The CDR3 coding sequence is TGCGCCAGCAGCCAAGGTGTGGCAGGGTCTGGCTATGGCTACACCTTC. This gives the protein CASSQGVAGSGYGYTF.

The chain combines TRBV25-1 with TRBJ2-1; D perhaps matches TRBD2 (6 bases). The CDR3 extends over 16 amino acids. The V and J ends lost 7 bases and 3 bases respectively, with 19 bases between them. Germline CDR1 and CDR2: MGHDK and SYGVNS. Here the CDR3 reads CASTPNRDSLYNEQFF. In nucleotides, the CDR3 is TGTGCCAGCACCCCAAACCGGGACTCCCTCTACAATGAGCAGTTCTTC.

The V call is TRBV18, the J call TRBJ2-1, with TRBD1 matching 9 bases. J lost 5 bases, V lost 5 bases, and 7 bases had no gene match. Germline V lookup: CDR1 KGHSH, CDR2 LQKENI. This CDR3 region has 15 residues. The CDR3 coding sequence is TGTGCCAGCTCAAACAGCGGGACAGGGAACAATGAGCAGTTCTTC. It encodes CASSNSGTGNNEQFF.